The 12 T cell receptor beta chains listed next were all sequenced from one sample in a study of T-cell memory formation after mild COVID-19. TCRdb passed the 5' RACE reads through MiXCR, listing each CDR3 protein once. The sample shows a few hundred thousand distinct CDR3 sequences, approximately 15% of them seen only once. Sequenced input: PBMCs or a T cell subset sorted from them (not recorded which). The receptors come from a man between 18 and 29 years old who had mild COVID-19 (a few samples of this study predate the infection). Cell type and time point are not known.

This clonotype was counted only a few times. The chain combines TRBV28 with TRBJ2-3; TRBD2 matches at 8 bases. This CDR3 has 15 amino acids. Germline assignment: CDR1 MDHEN and CDR2 SYDVKM. J gave up 0 bases and V 5 bases, and 4 bases lay outside the gene matches. DNA for the CDR3: TGTGCCAGCAGTACCCGCGGGGGGAGCACAGATACGCAGTATTTT. This gives the protein CASSTRGGSTDTQYF.

The V call is TRBV7-2, the J call TRBJ1-2; no firm D call. This CDR3 spans 14 amino acids. Germline assignment: CDR1 SGHTA and CDR2 FQGNSA. V lost 2 bases, J lost 5 bases, and 12 bases lay in between. The CDR3 region has the DNA TGTGCCAGCAGCTTATCACGGGTACTATATGGCTACACCTTC. This sequence encodes CASSLSRVLYGYTF.

The chain couples TRBV2 to TRBJ1-5; D might be TRBD1 (5 bases). The CDR3 has 13 amino acids. V lost 7 bases and J 5 bases, leaving 12 bases between the germline ends. The germline V gene has CDR1 SNHLY and CDR2 FYNNEI. The CDR3 DNA is TGTGCCAGCAAAGGGGACGGAGATCAGCCCCAGCATTTT. It yields the protein CASKGDGDQPQHF.

This clonotype has a handful of counts. This chain connects TRBV20-1 to TRBJ2-2; 8 bases map to TRBD2. The CDR3 is 16 residues long. CDR1 and CDR2 (germline): DFQATT, SNEGSKA (reference sequence). The junction had 7 bases not matched to a gene; V was cut back by 0 bases and J by 4 bases. The CDR3 reads CSARDLAGGITGELFF. The CDR3 DNA sequence: TGCAGTGCTAGAGATCTTGCGGGGGGAATCACCGGGGAGCTGTTTTTT.

This clonotype was counted a few times. V and J are TRBV3-1 and TRBJ1-1; possible D gene TRBD1, 6 bases. Trimming cost V 4 bases and J 7 bases, with 13 bases left between them. Germline CDR1 LGHDT, CDR2 YNNKEL (reference sequence). The CDR3 totals 13 residues. CDR3 in amino acids: CASSLTGWVEAFF. CDR3 coding DNA: TGTGCCAGCAGCCTCACAGGGTGGGTTGAAGCTTTCTTT.

V usage is TRBV20-1 and J usage is TRBJ2-7, with 7 bases identical to TRBD1. Germline loops: CDR1 DFQATT, CDR2 SNEGSKA (reference sequence). With 1 base clipped from V and 4 bases from J, the junction kept 13 bases outside the gene matches. The length of the CDR3 is 16 residues. The CDR3 sequence is CSARVRRWDSLYEQYF. In DNA, the CDR3 is TGCAGTGCTAGAGTCCGGAGATGGGACAGCCTTTACGAGCAGTACTTC.

Comment on this clonotype: A junction end diverges from the germline sequence, so it may reflect a read error. The chain joins TRBV4-1 to TRBJ1-2, with 12 bases fitting TRBD1. Germline values: CDR1 MGHRA, CDR2 YSYEKL. The CDR3 loop spans 15 amino acids. The CDR3 DNA sequence: TGCGCCAGCAGCCACTGGGACAGGGGGCATTATGTCTACACCTTC. Amino acid sequence: CASSHWDRGHYVYTF.

This clonotype has a count of ten or more. The chain employs TRBV27 and TRBJ2-3; a weak D match, TRBD2 (7 bases). V lost 6 bases, J lost 3 bases, and 13 bases lay in between. The CDR3 has 14 residues. Germline V lookup: CDR1 MNHEY, CDR2 SMNVEV (reference sequence). CDR3 amino acids: CASSWGGGTDTQYF. Written as DNA, the CDR3 is TGTGCCAGCAGCTGGGGAGGGGGGACAGATACGCAGTATTTT.

This clonotype was observed a few times. The V call is TRBV29-1, the J call TRBJ1-1, with D perhaps matching TRBD1 (6 bases). The CDR3 spans 12 residues. Germline V CDR1 and CDR2: SQVTM, ANQGSEA. Trimming took 5 bases from V and 7 from J, leaving 14 bases between them. CDR3 protein: CSVQQGSDEAFF. CDR3 sequence (DNA): TGCAGCGTTCAACAGGGAAGTGATGAAGCTTTCTTT.

This clonotype was observed at least ten times. J is TRBJ2-1 and V is TRBV12-3 or TRBV12-4; 9 bases align to TRBD1. This CDR3 has 14 residues. V trimming: 7 bases; J trimming: 5 bases; junction bases outside the gene matches: 6. CDR3 sequence: CASTLGTGNNEQFF. CDR3 in DNA: TGTGCCAGCACCCTAGGGACAGGGAACAATGAGCAGTTCTTC.

This clonotype showed up just a few times. The chain employs TRBV23-1 and TRBJ1-2, with no clear D. TRBV23-1 qualifies as an ORF whose function is uncertain. The CDR3 loop spans 16 amino acids. V gave up 2 bases and J gave up 5 bases, with 18 bases separating them. The DNA of the CDR3 is TGCGCCAGCAGTCAAGACTTCAGGTGGCGATCTTATGGCTACACCTTC. Protein sequence: CASSQDFRWRSYGYTF.

This clonotype has more than one count but fewer than ten. The genes are TRBV15 and TRBJ1-1, with 7 bases fitting TRBD1. Germline V CDR1 and CDR2: LNHNV, YYDKDF (reference sequence). The CDR3 is 15 residues long. V shed 3 bases, J shed 2 bases, and the junction held 6 bases outside the gene matches. CDR3 protein: CATSSNRGLNTEAFF. CDR3 bases: TGTGCCACCAGCAGCAACAGGGGACTAAACACTGAAGCTTTCTTT.